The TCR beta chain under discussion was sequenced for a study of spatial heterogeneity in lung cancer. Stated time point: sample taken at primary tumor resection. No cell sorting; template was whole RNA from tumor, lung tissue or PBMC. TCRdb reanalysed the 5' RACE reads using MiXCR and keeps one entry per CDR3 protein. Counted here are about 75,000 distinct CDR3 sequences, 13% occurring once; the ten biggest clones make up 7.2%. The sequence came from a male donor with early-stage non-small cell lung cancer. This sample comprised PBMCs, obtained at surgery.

CDR3 sequence: CASSSSQGLVGQYF. In nucleotides, the CDR3 is TGTGCCAGCAGCTCATCGCAGGGGTTGGTGGGGCAGTACTTC. V usage is TRBV7-9 and J usage is TRBJ2-7, with D tentatively TRBD1 (6 bases). Germline lookup yields CDR1 SEHNR and CDR2 FQNEAQ (reference sequence). The V gene lost 4 bases and the J gene lost 9 bases, with 19 bases spanning the gap. The CDR3 is 14 amino acids.